These T cell receptor beta chains were read from a single sample in a study of T cell repertoires in cytomegalovirus infection. MiXCR, applied by TCRdb to the reads, yields one record per CDR3 protein. The top ten hold about 6.5% of the sample, which has roughly 230,000 distinct CDR3 sequences, around 6.4% seen once. Material for sequencing was PBMCs. Receptors originate from a human donor in good health (CMV status not recorded). Some clones in this sample may be carry-over from other donors' samples. Each CDR3 is given with its conserved first and last residue. Each record gives: D gene, J gene, clone size, V gene, CDR3 protein, CDR3 DNA. The D gene is left open where the match is weak. For some rows the clone size is stated as once, few or many, or as a class when expanded; others skip it.

D gene: TRBD1
J gene: TRBJ1-5
clone size: many
V gene: TRBV28
CDR3 protein: CASRTTGVNNQPQHF
CDR3 DNA: TGTGCCAGCAGAACAACAGGGGTCAACAATCAGCCCCAGCATTTT

D gene: NA
J gene: TRBJ2-3
clone size: many
V gene: TRBV12-3/TRBV12-4
CDR3 protein: CASSFSPSTDTQYF
CDR3 DNA: TGTGCCAGCAGTTTTTCCCCGTCGACAGATACGCAGTATTTT

D gene: TRBD1
J gene: TRBJ2-7
clone size: many
V gene: TRBV5-1
CDR3 protein: CASSEGTGYSYEQYF
CDR3 DNA: TGCGCCAGCAGTGAAGGGACAGGATATTCCTACGAGCAGTACTTC

D gene: TRBD1
J gene: TRBJ1-4
clone size: few
V gene: TRBV11-2
CDR3 protein: CASSFGGGEDEKLFF
CDR3 DNA: TGTGCCAGCAGCTTCGGAGGGGGCGAGGATGAAAAACTGTTTTTT

D gene: NA
J gene: TRBJ1-1
clone size: many
V gene: TRBV7-2
CDR3 protein: CASSLAGRWHHEAFF
CDR3 DNA: TGTGCCAGCAGCTTAGCGGGGCGGTGGCACCACGAAGCTTTCTTT

D gene: NA
J gene: TRBJ1-1
clone size: many
V gene: TRBV7-2
CDR3 protein: CASSLEAALGSTEAFF
CDR3 DNA: TGTGCCAGCAGCTTAGAAGCAGCCTTAGGGAGCACTGAAGCTTTCTTT

D gene: TRBD1
J gene: TRBJ2-2
clone size: many
V gene: TRBV2
CDR3 protein: CASRRQGSTGELFF
CDR3 DNA: TGTGCCAGCAGACGACAGGGGTCCACCGGGGAGCTGTTTTTT

D gene: TRBD2
J gene: TRBJ2-1
clone size: many
V gene: TRBV6-1
CDR3 protein: CASRTSGGSYNEQFF
CDR3 DNA: TGTGCCAGCAGGACTAGCGGGGGGTCCTACAATGAGCAGTTCTTC

D gene: NA
J gene: TRBJ2-1
clone size: many
V gene: TRBV28
CDR3 protein: CASSNRLLLGVFVRNEQFF
CDR3 DNA: TGTGCCAGCAGTAACCGCTTACTTCTAGGGGTCTTTGTAAGAAATGAGCAGTTCTTC

D gene: NA
J gene: TRBJ2-5
clone size: many
V gene: TRBV13
CDR3 protein: CASSLVGYQETQYF
CDR3 DNA: TGTGCCAGCAGCTTAGTGGGGTACCAAGAGACCCAGTACTTC

D gene: NA
J gene: TRBJ1-4
clone size: few
V gene: TRBV6-5
CDR3 protein: CASSYSGRFNEKLFF
CDR3 DNA: TGTGCCAGCAGTTACTCGGGCAGGTTTAATGAAAAACTGTTTTTT

D gene: NA
J gene: TRBJ1-2
clone size: many
V gene: TRBV7-2
CDR3 protein: CASSSTMVRGYTF
CDR3 DNA: TGTGCCAGCAGCTCCACAATGGTCCGTGGCTACACCTTC

D gene: TRBD1
J gene: TRBJ1-2
clone size: many
V gene: TRBV4-3
CDR3 protein: CASSQDLDREFTFGYTF
CDR3 DNA: TGCGCCAGCAGCCAAGATTTGGACAGGGAATTTACGTTTGGCTACACCTTC

D gene: TRBD2
J gene: TRBJ2-3
clone size: many
V gene: TRBV7-2
CDR3 protein: CASSLQRGSTDTQYF
CDR3 DNA: TGTGCCAGCAGCTTGCAGCGGGGATCCACAGATACGCAGTATTTT

D gene: TRBD1
J gene: TRBJ2-7
clone size: many
V gene: TRBV12-3/TRBV12-4
CDR3 protein: CASSLPPDRAPFGEQYF
CDR3 DNA: TGTGCCAGCAGTTTGCCCCCTGACAGGGCCCCGTTTGGCGAGCAGTACTTC

D gene: TRBD1
J gene: TRBJ2-7
clone size: NA
V gene: TRBV18
CDR3 protein: CASSPMTGSREQYF
CDR3 DNA: TGTGCCAGCTCACCCATGACAGGGTCGAGGGAGCAGTACTTC

D gene: NA
J gene: TRBJ2-2
clone size: many
V gene: TRBV19
CDR3 protein: CASQANTGELFF
CDR3 DNA: TGTGCCAGTCAAGCGAACACCGGGGAGCTGTTTTTT

D gene: NA
J gene: TRBJ2-1
clone size: many
V gene: TRBV24-1
CDR3 protein: CATSDGRGPYNEQFF
CDR3 DNA: TGTGCCACCAGTGATGGTCGGGGGCCGTACAATGAGCAGTTCTTC

D gene: NA
J gene: TRBJ2-1
clone size: many
V gene: TRBV9
CDR3 protein: CASSFLGAGNEQFF
CDR3 DNA: TGTGCCAGCAGCTTCTTGGGGGCAGGCAATGAGCAGTTCTTC

D gene: NA
J gene: TRBJ2-7
clone size: many
V gene: TRBV7-2
CDR3 protein: CASSFQVSYEQYF
CDR3 DNA: TGTGCCAGCAGCTTCCAGGTCTCCTACGAGCAGTACTTC

D gene: TRBD1
J gene: TRBJ1-5
clone size: many
V gene: TRBV20-1
CDR3 protein: CSPRDSFNQPQHF
CDR3 DNA: TGCAGCCCCCGGGACAGTTTCAATCAGCCCCAGCATTTT

D gene: TRBD1
J gene: TRBJ2-3
clone size: many
V gene: TRBV4-1
CDR3 protein: CASSQGLDRGAGDTQYF
CDR3 DNA: TGCGCCAGCAGCCAAGGTTTGGACAGGGGAGCCGGAGATACGCAGTATTTT

D gene: NA
J gene: TRBJ1-1
clone size: NA
V gene: TRBV7-2
CDR3 protein: CASSLVEGTAQAFF
CDR3 DNA: TGTGCCAGCAGCTTAGTTGAGGGGACTGCTCAAGCTTTCTTT

D gene: NA
J gene: TRBJ2-7
clone size: many
V gene: TRBV19
CDR3 protein: CASSWSGRGYEQYF
CDR3 DNA: TGTGCCAGTAGCTGGTCGGGCAGGGGCTACGAGCAGTACTTC

D gene: TRBD2
J gene: TRBJ2-1
clone size: many
V gene: TRBV29-1
CDR3 protein: CSVGASGGLNEQFF
CDR3 DNA: TGCAGCGTTGGAGCTAGCGGGGGGCTAAATGAGCAGTTCTTC

D gene: NA
J gene: TRBJ1-1
clone size: many
V gene: TRBV5-1
CDR3 protein: CASSLLPANTEAFF
CDR3 DNA: TGCGCCAGCAGCCTACTTCCGGCGAACACTGAAGCTTTCTTT

D gene: NA
J gene: TRBJ2-7
clone size: many
V gene: TRBV7-2
CDR3 protein: CASSSIRGVTESSYEQYF
CDR3 DNA: TGTGCCAGCAGCTCGATTAGGGGAGTGACCGAGAGCTCCTACGAGCAGTACTTC

D gene: NA
J gene: TRBJ1-1
clone size: few
V gene: TRBV5-4
CDR3 protein: CASSLRQENTEAFF
CDR3 DNA: TGTGCCAGCAGCTTGCGACAGGAGAACACTGAAGCTTTCTTT

D gene: NA
J gene: TRBJ2-1
clone size: many
V gene: TRBV4-3
CDR3 protein: CASSQEGQGHNEQFF
CDR3 DNA: TGCGCCAGCAGCCAAGAAGGGCAGGGCCACAATGAGCAGTTCTTC

D gene: NA
J gene: TRBJ1-1
clone size: many
V gene: TRBV6-2/TRBV6-3
CDR3 protein: CASRTKFTGSGTEAFF
CDR3 DNA: TGTGCCAGCAGGACCAAATTTACAGGGAGTGGCACTGAAGCTTTCTTT

D gene: TRBD2
J gene: TRBJ2-7
clone size: many
V gene: TRBV7-2
CDR3 protein: CASSLATSGGDYEQYF
CDR3 DNA: TGTGCCAGCAGCTTAGCCACTAGCGGGGGGGACTACGAGCAGTACTTC

D gene: NA
J gene: TRBJ2-3
clone size: many
V gene: TRBV20-1
CDR3 protein: CSARDRGPTDTQYF
CDR3 DNA: TGCAGTGCTAGAGATAGGGGTCCCACAGATACGCAGTATTTT

D gene: NA
J gene: TRBJ1-6
clone size: many
V gene: TRBV19
CDR3 protein: CASSIYNSPLHF
CDR3 DNA: TGTGCCAGTAGTATTTATAATTCACCCCTCCACTTT

D gene: NA
J gene: TRBJ2-7
clone size: many
V gene: TRBV7-3
CDR3 protein: CASSLEAGAFYEQYF
CDR3 DNA: TGTGCCAGCAGCTTAGAAGCAGGGGCTTTCTACGAGCAGTACTTC

D gene: TRBD1
J gene: TRBJ2-7
clone size: few
V gene: TRBV12-3/TRBV12-4
CDR3 protein: CASSPGGPSTEQYF
CDR3 DNA: TGTGCCAGCAGCCCAGGGGGCCCCTCTACCGAGCAGTACTTC

D gene: NA
J gene: TRBJ1-3
clone size: many
V gene: TRBV7-2
CDR3 protein: CASSLVGFSGNTIYF
CDR3 DNA: TGTGCCAGCAGCTTAGTGGGGTTTTCTGGAAACACCATATATTTT

D gene: NA
J gene: TRBJ1-1
clone size: many
V gene: TRBV7-2
CDR3 protein: CASSAFRGGPEAFF
CDR3 DNA: TGTGCCAGCAGCGCTTTCCGTGGTGGGCCTGAAGCTTTCTTT

D gene: NA
J gene: TRBJ2-6
clone size: many
V gene: TRBV25-1
CDR3 protein: CASSSNRGANVLTF
CDR3 DNA: TGTGCCAGCAGTTCCAATCGGGGGGCCAACGTCCTGACTTTC

D gene: TRBD1
J gene: TRBJ2-7
clone size: few
V gene: TRBV7-9
CDR3 protein: CASSVQQGSHEQYF
CDR3 DNA: TGTGCCAGCAGCGTCCAACAGGGGTCCCACGAGCAGTACTTC

D gene: NA
J gene: TRBJ2-1
clone size: many
V gene: TRBV6-2/TRBV6-3
CDR3 protein: CASSSQEFPSYNEQFF
CDR3 DNA: TGTGCCAGCAGTTCTCAGGAGTTCCCCTCCTACAATGAGCAGTTCTTC

D gene: NA
J gene: TRBJ1-6
clone size: many
V gene: TRBV7-2
CDR3 protein: CASSYGINSPLHF
CDR3 DNA: TGTGCCAGCAGCTATGGAATTAATTCACCCCTCCACTTT

D gene: TRBD2
J gene: TRBJ2-5
clone size: many
V gene: TRBV29-1
CDR3 protein: CSVVRLAGGGETQYF
CDR3 DNA: TGCAGCGTTGTCCGACTAGCGGGGGGGGGAGAGACCCAGTACTTC

D gene: NA
J gene: TRBJ1-1
clone size: many
V gene: TRBV6-2/TRBV6-3
CDR3 protein: CASSRATEAFF
CDR3 DNA: TGTGCCAGCAGCCGCGCAACTGAAGCTTTCTTT

D gene: TRBD2
J gene: TRBJ2-1
clone size: many
V gene: TRBV12-3/TRBV12-4
CDR3 protein: CASIRDYALGEQFF
CDR3 DNA: TGTGCCAGCATTCGGGACTATGCGTTAGGTGAGCAGTTCTTC

D gene: NA
J gene: TRBJ2-1
clone size: many
V gene: TRBV5-1
CDR3 protein: CASSHPGAPYNEQFF
CDR3 DNA: TGCGCCAGCAGCCACCCGGGAGCCCCCTACAATGAGCAGTTCTTC

D gene: NA
J gene: TRBJ1-2
clone size: many
V gene: TRBV3-1
CDR3 protein: CASSPRDGSISGYTF
CDR3 DNA: TGTGCCAGCAGCCCGCGGGACGGGTCCATCTCGGGCTACACCTTC

D gene: NA
J gene: TRBJ2-7
clone size: many
V gene: TRBV30
CDR3 protein: CAWSVVGGSYEQYF
CDR3 DNA: TGTGCCTGGAGTGTAGTCGGCGGCTCCTACGAGCAGTACTTC

D gene: TRBD2
J gene: TRBJ2-7
clone size: NA
V gene: TRBV20-1
CDR3 protein: CSASRRAGAYEQYF
CDR3 DNA: TGCAGTGCTAGTCGGAGAGCGGGGGCCTACGAGCAGTACTTC

D gene: NA
J gene: TRBJ1-2
clone size: many
V gene: TRBV29-1
CDR3 protein: CSAYGYTF
CDR3 DNA: TGCAGCGCCTATGGCTACACCTTC

D gene: NA
J gene: TRBJ2-5
clone size: many
V gene: TRBV6-1
CDR3 protein: CATSGLTGQETQYF
CDR3 DNA: TGTGCCACCTCGGGCCTCACTGGGCAAGAGACCCAGTACTTC

D gene: NA
J gene: TRBJ1-1
clone size: many
V gene: TRBV5-1
CDR3 protein: CATQDGPWDTEAFF
CDR3 DNA: TGCGCCACCCAGGACGGCCCTTGGGACACTGAAGCTTTCTTT

D gene: TRBD1
J gene: TRBJ1-1
clone size: many
V gene: TRBV7-6
CDR3 protein: CASSLVGVTGEAFF
CDR3 DNA: TGTGCCAGCAGCTTAGTCGGGGTGACAGGGGAAGCTTTCTTT

D gene: NA
J gene: TRBJ1-1
clone size: many
V gene: TRBV20-1
CDR3 protein: CSTDRRTEAFF
CDR3 DNA: TGCAGTACCGACAGGAGAACTGAAGCTTTCTTT

D gene: NA
J gene: TRBJ2-3
clone size: many
V gene: TRBV28
CDR3 protein: CASSEQGEYDTQYF
CDR3 DNA: TGTGCCAGCAGTGAACAGGGAGAATATGATACGCAGTATTTT

D gene: NA
J gene: TRBJ2-1
clone size: many
V gene: TRBV7-9
CDR3 protein: CASSWDIGAGSSYNEQFF
CDR3 DNA: TGTGCCAGCAGCTGGGATATTGGGGCGGGGAGCTCCTACAATGAGCAGTTCTTC